Here is one TCR beta chain with its context. With V trimmed by 8 bases and J by 3 bases, 5 bases remained unmatched. Germline-derived CDR1 and CDR2 are ENHRY and SYGVKD. This CDR3 region has 15 residues. The data were taken from a study of blood T cell repertoires in COVID-19. The authors' processing: Amplification of reference gene primers provided the estimated nucleated cell counts. Clones were read by immunoSEQ multiplex PCR, and TCRdb kept only the in-frame ones, dropping some. D and trimming were read from the DNA, whereas the V and J calls and clone size are those reported in that table. The repertoire holds approximately 70,000 clones, with about 91% as singletons.

The V gene is TRBV10-3, the J gene TRBJ2-1, with 12 bases matching TRBD2. This TCR was recovered from a human donor with active COVID-19. The donor label of this sample is uncertain. Sequencing input: peripheral blood. The CDR3 sequence is CAIRGTSGLYNEQFF. In nucleotides, the CDR3 is TGTGCCATCCGAGGGACTAGCGGGCTCTACAATGAGCAGTTCTTC.